The 2 T cell receptor beta chains below come from one sample, sequenced in a study of blood T cell repertoires in COVID-19. Clones were sequenced by immunoSEQ multiplex PCR, and TCRdb holds only the in-frame ones, with some missing. The sample lists 45,000 to 55,000 clones, 90% occurring once. Material: peripheral blood. These receptors were taken from a woman between 40 and 50 years old with active COVID-19.

The V and J genes are TRBV2 and TRBJ2-7; tentatively, D is TRBD2 (7 bases). Germline values: CDR1 SNHLY, CDR2 FYNNEI. V lost 6 bases and J 6 bases, leaving 24 bases between the germline ends. The CDR3 consists of 16 residues. The CDR3, as DNA: TGTGCCAGCAGCGTTCTCCGGGGGGTTGCGACAGGCGAGCAGTACTTC. Its protein product is CASSVLRGVATGEQYF.

The chain links TRBV15 to TRBJ1-1; D may be TRBD1 (5 bases). Germline loops: CDR1 LNHNV, CDR2 YYDKDF (reference sequence). The CDR3 spans 17 residues. Trimming pared 5 bases from V and 6 bases from J, leaving 25 bases between. In nucleotides, the CDR3 is TGTGCCACCAGCGGCCCTGGGGTGGGACTACTTACACCTGAAGCTTTCTTT. Translating gives CATSGPGVGLLTPEAFF.